Below, one T cell receptor (beta chain) is given with its context. Sequence at one end of the junction differs from germline and may be a read error. This specimen belongs to a study of CD4 and CD8 cells across lung adenocarcinoma regions. Samples came from patients with localized non-small cell lung adenocarcinoma. TCRdb recomputed calls from the PCR reads with MiXCR, one row per CDR3 protein. Here the sample spans 3,000 to 3,500 distinct CDR3 sequences, 45% to 60% being singletons. The CDR3 spans 15 residues. CDR1 is MGHDK, CDR2 SYGVNS, per germline. The sequence was collected from a female donor with lung adenocarcinoma. The CD4 and CD8 labels of this study may be unreliable. The V and J genes are TRBV25-1 and TRBJ2-3; D is perhaps TRBD2 (6 bases). The sample taken for sequencing was CD4+ T cells from the center of a lung tumor. The CDR3: CASSTYGGAEDTQYF. CDR3 sequence (DNA): TGTGCCAGCAGTACCTACGGGGGAGCGGAAGATACCCAGTATTTT.